This T cell receptor beta chain was profiled in a study of blood T cell repertoires in COVID-19 (dated by TCRdb to 2019 to 2021). In the study overall: The collaborator samples originated in the United States, Italy and Spain and spanned the acute and convalescent phases of COVID-19. The material from the prospective study consisted of cDNA or gDNA derived from T cells, B-cell-depleted T cells, or PBMCs. The dataset comprised deeply sampled blood TCRbeta repertoires from subjects exposed to, actively infected with, or recovered from COVID-19. The repertoires were made available in a free public database intended to serve as a resource for research on the immune response to SARS-CoV-2. The samples were drawn from the first 160 participants of the ongoing ImmuneRACE study and from 950 to 1,500 subjects provided by 6 global collaborators. Nearly every sample came with metadata listing a de-identified subject ID, COVID-19 status, age in years and sex. Where HLA class I and class II types were available, the types were taken from metadata supplied by the sample provider, not from assay-based typing.

In regard to this clone: No cognate antigen has been identified for it. Base qualities are not recorded, but no much larger clone differs from it by a single base.

The CDR3 numbers 15 residues from cysteine through phenylalanine. Left in the record is the CDR3 DNA by itself, 45 bases read in frame from the first base. The immunoSEQ Assay, a bias-controlled multiplex PCR, was used to amplify TCRbeta CDR3 regions from genomic DNA. The paper's data handling went like this. The number of nucleated cells in each sample was estimated from the amplification of reference gene primers within the assay. To quantify the absolute abundance of each unique TCRbeta CDR3 rearrangement, sequence reads were collapsed and filtered. For each sample, productive Simpson clonality was calculated as the square root of Simpson's diversity index across productive rearrangements. Here the immuneACCESS table is served through TCRdb, limited to in-frame sequences with V and J called. Missing clones are a known gap in these copies; in checked studies unresolved V genes cover under half, and the rest lacks a known reason. V, J and clone size are those of that table, while D and trimming were read from the DNA. For this sample the table gives tens of thousands of clones, of which 70% to 80% were detected only once. The leading ten clones occupy 16% of the sample.

Each collaborating institution followed its own protocols to collect whole blood in K2EDTA tubes. For TCRbeta analysis, collaborators shipped samples as frozen whole blood, isolated PBMCs, or DNA extracted from either of those sample types. Study-wide findings and limitations: How much clinical and demographic metadata was included differed by source and by participant, and the metadata was provided uncurated.

The sequenced sample was peripheral blood. This sequence originates from a man between 65 and 79 years old with active or convalescent COVID-19. Rearrangement joined TRBV21-1 to TRBJ2-7; the table's D call, TRBD1, has no DNA check behind it. TRBV21-1 is a listed pseudogene. The nucleotide sequence is TGTGCCAGCAGCCGCCGGACAGGGGGTTCCTACGAGCAGTACTTC. Translated, this is CASSRRTGGSYEQYF.